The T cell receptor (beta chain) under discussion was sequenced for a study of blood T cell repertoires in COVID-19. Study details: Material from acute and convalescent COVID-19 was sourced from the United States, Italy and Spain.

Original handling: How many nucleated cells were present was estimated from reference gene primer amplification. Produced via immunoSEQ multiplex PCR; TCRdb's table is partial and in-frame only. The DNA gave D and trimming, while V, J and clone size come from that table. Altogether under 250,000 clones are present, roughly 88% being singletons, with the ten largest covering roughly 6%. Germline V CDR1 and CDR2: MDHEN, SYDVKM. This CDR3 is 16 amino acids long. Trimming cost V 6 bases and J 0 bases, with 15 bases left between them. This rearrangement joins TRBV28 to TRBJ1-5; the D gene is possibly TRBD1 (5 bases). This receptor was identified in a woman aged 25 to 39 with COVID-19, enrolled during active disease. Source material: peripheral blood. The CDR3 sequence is CASSPAGDYSNQPQHF. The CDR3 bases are TGTGCCAGCAGCCCCGCCGGGGACTATAGCAATCAGCCCCAGCATTTT.